The next 32 T cell receptor beta chains were all read from a single sample in a study of CD8+CD57+ T cells in acquired aplastic anemia. The use of genomic DNA as template underpinned the TCR beta VDJ and CDR3 profiling. TCRdb re-analysed the reads in MiXCR, keeping a single row per CDR3 protein. The table has around 170,000 distinct CDR3 sequences, less than 55% seen once. Material: sorted CD4+, CD8+, or CD8+CD57+ T cells (not recorded which) from PBMCs. All receptors come from a human donor in good health.

This clonotype is medium-sized (0.01 to 0.1%) in the sample. The CDR3 nucleotides read TGTGCCACCAGCAGAGACACTTATGAAGCTTTCTTT. This gives the protein CATSRDTYEAFF. V and J are TRBV15 and TRBJ1-1, with no clear D. Germline CDR1 LNHNV, CDR2 YYDKDF (reference sequence). This CDR3 is built from 12 residues. The V end lost 0 bases, the J end lost 7 bases, and 6 bases lay between the germline ends.

The chain carries TRBV7-8 and TRBJ2-5; a weak D match, TRBD2 (5 bases). CDR1 is SGHVS and CDR2 is FQNEAQ in the germline V gene. Trimming took 5 bases from V and 4 from J, leaving 11 bases between them. The CDR3 is 13 amino acids. The CDR3, as DNA: TGTGCCAGCAGCCCCGGGATTCGAGAGACCCAGTACTTC. Protein sequence: CASSPGIRETQYF.

CDR3 residues: CATSRGFAGLIQETQYF. CDR3 in DNA: TGTGCCACCAGCAGAGGATTCGCGGGACTAATTCAAGAGACCCAGTACTTC. The J gene is TRBJ2-5, the V gene TRBV15, with 7 bases matching TRBD2. CDR3 length equals 17 residues. Trimming cost V 1 base and J 2 bases; bases outside gene matches: 10. CDR1 is LNHNV and CDR2 is YYDKDF in the germline V gene (reference sequence).

This clonotype was seen at least ten times. V and J are TRBV6-1 and TRBJ1-5; D unclear. CDR1 is MNHNS, CDR2 SASEGT, per germline. The CDR3 runs 15 residues. Trimming took 5 bases from V and 6 from J, leaving 17 bases between them. DNA of the CDR3: TGTGCCAGCAGTAAGGGTTCGTTGGGTGGTCAGCCCCAGCATTTT. Translation gives CASSKGSLGGQPQHF.

This clonotype was observed at least ten times. Since a much larger clone is just one base distant, this may be a read error. The chain carries TRBV24-1 and TRBJ2-2; TRBD2 might be the D (5 bases). Per the germline V gene, CDR1 is KGHDR and CDR2 is SFDVKD. This CDR3 is 16 amino acids long. Trimming removed 4 bases from V and 5 bases from J, with 16 bases in between. DNA of the CDR3: TGTGCCACCAGTGACCGCCCGACTGGCGGGACCGGGGAGCTGTTTTTT. This translates into CATSDRPTGGTGELFF.

There are many counts of this clonotype. The V call is TRBV2, the J call TRBJ2-5; 9 bases match TRBD1. The CDR3 is made up of 14 amino acids. V lost 9 bases to trimming and J lost 5 bases; unmatched junction nucleotides: 10. Germline CDR1 is SNHLY and CDR2 is FYNNEI. CDR3 sequence reads: CASHAGTGTETQYF. In DNA form, the CDR3 reads TGTGCCAGTCATGCCGGGACAGGGACGGAGACCCAGTACTTC.

This clonotype was recorded many times. The gene calls are TRBV20-1 and TRBJ1-1; D is possibly TRBD1 (6 bases). Trimming took 5 bases from V and 5 from J, leaving 18 bases between them. From germline, CDR1 is DFQATT and CDR2 SNEGSKA (reference sequence). The CDR3 is 14 residues long. DNA for the CDR3: TGCAGTGCTCGGACCTCAGGGGATCATACTGAAGCTTTCTTT. Encoded protein: CSARTSGDHTEAFF.

The V gene is TRBV24-1, the J gene TRBJ2-3; TRBD2 is a possible D gene (6 bases). From germline, CDR1 is KGHDR and CDR2 SFDVKD. The CDR3 extends over 13 amino acids. The ends were cut back, 3 bases at V and 3 bases at J, with 6 bases in the middle. This CDR3 is CATSDGGTDTQYF. The CDR3 coding sequence is TGTGCCACCAGTGATGGAGGGACAGATACGCAGTATTTT.

This clonotype has just a few counts. The gene calls are TRBV29-1 and TRBJ1-2, with 7 bases fitting TRBD1. Germline loops: CDR1 SQVTM, CDR2 ANQGSEA. With V trimmed by 4 bases and J by 5 bases, 4 bases remained unmatched. This CDR3 contains 12 residues. CDR3 coding DNA: TGCAGCGTTGGGGGACAGCAATATGGCTACACCTTC. Protein: CSVGGQQYGYTF.

This clonotype has a single count. Being one base from a much bigger clone, this may be a read error. V usage is TRBV19 and J usage is TRBJ2-2, with TRBD1 matching over 7 bases. Germline assignment: CDR1 LNHDA and CDR2 SQIVND (reference sequence). The CDR3 runs to 16 residues. CDR3 amino acids: CASSLRQGFATEELFF. The CDR3 DNA sequence: TGTGCCAGTAGTCTACGACAGGGATTCGCCACCGAGGAGCTGTTTTTT. Combining the CDR3 with reference TRBV19 and TRBJ2-2 gives the whole variable domain DGGITQSPKYLFRKEGQNVTLSCEQNLNHDAMYWYRQDPGQGLRLIYYSQIVNDFQKGDIAEGYSVSREKKESFPLTVTSAQKNPTAFYLCASSLRQGFATEELFFGEGSRLTVL.

This clonotype was picked up a small number of times. This chain joins TRBV29-1 and TRBJ2-1; no firm D call. The CDR3 has 12 residues. The germline V gene has CDR1 SQVTM and CDR2 ANQGSEA. V gave up 8 bases and J gave up 2 bases, with 10 bases separating them. This chain's CDR3 is CSTRLAYNEQFF. The DNA of the CDR3 is TGCAGCACCAGGTTAGCCTACAATGAGCAGTTCTTC.

This clonotype was recorded only once. CDR3 sequence (DNA): TGTGCCACCTCCGTCGGAAGTGGACTCGAGCAGTACTTC. It translates to CATSVGSGLEQYF. The chain carries TRBV5-6 and TRBJ2-7; perhaps TRBD2 as D (5 bases). The CDR3 is made up of 13 amino acids. V shed 9 bases and J shed 6 bases, with 19 bases lying between them. Per germline, CDR1 SGHDT and CDR2 YYEEEE.

This clonotype has only one observation. V gene TRBV20-1 combines with J gene TRBJ2-5; D possibly corresponds to TRBD1 (5 bases). Germline assignment: CDR1 DFQATT and CDR2 SNEGSKA (reference sequence). CDR3 length: 16 amino acids. V was pared by 0 bases and J by 1 base, with 15 bases between. The CDR3 region is CSARELGRAPQETQYF. In DNA, the CDR3 is TGCAGTGCTAGAGAGTTAGGCAGGGCACCCCAAGAGACCCAGTACTTC.

The chain couples TRBV12-3 or TRBV12-4 to TRBJ1-1; D remains ambiguous. The CDR3 is 13 residues long. Deletions cut 2 bases from V and 1 base from J, with 5 bases between. CDR3 loop: CASSLSRNTEAFF. The CDR3 DNA is TGTGCCAGCAGTTTATCCAGGAACACTGAAGCTTTCTTT.

Ten or more counts support this clonotype. This chain joins TRBV2 and TRBJ2-4, with 9 bases lining up with TRBD2. The CDR3 has 15 residues. Looked up from germline, CDR1 is SNHLY and CDR2 is FYNNEI. The trim removed 4 bases at V and 5 bases at J, leaving 6 bases unmatched. Here the CDR3 DNA reads TGTGCCAGCAGTGCCGGGACTAGCTTCCAAAACATTCAGTACTTC. This sequence encodes CASSAGTSFQNIQYF.

The chain is built from TRBV18 and TRBJ2-5, with D tentatively TRBD1 (6 bases). From germline, CDR1 is KGHSH and CDR2 LQKENI. V was cut by 2 bases and J by 3 bases, with 7 bases left in between. This CDR3 spans 13 amino acids. CDR3 in DNA: TGTGCCAGCTCACCAGGGGGCAAAGAGACCCAGTACTTC. Translated, it gives CASSPGGKETQYF.

On this clonotype: Being one base from a much bigger clone, this may be a read error. The chain links TRBV4-2 to TRBJ2-7; TRBD2 aligns across 8 bases. There are 17 residues in the CDR3. CDR1 is LGHNA, CDR2 YNFKEQ, per germline. CDR3: CVSSRGGTSGSSYEQYF. The CDR3 bases are TGTGTCAGCAGCCGAGGGGGAACTAGCGGCAGCTCCTACGAGCAGTACTTC.

This clonotype was recorded a few times. The chain joins TRBV10-2 to TRBJ2-5; tentatively, D is TRBD1 (6 bases). V was clipped by 8 bases and J by 5 bases, with 12 bases between them. The CDR3 runs to 12 residues. From germline, CDR1 is WSHSY and CDR2 SAAADI. CDR3 nucleotide sequence: TGCGCCAGCCAAGGACAGAGGGAGACCCAGTACTTC. Translating gives CASQGQRETQYF.

Ten or more counts support this clonotype. V gene TRBV5-5 combines with J gene TRBJ2-7, with D perhaps TRBD2 (5 bases). Trimming took off 0 bases at V and 2 bases at J, with 15 bases between the two ends. This CDR3 contains 16 residues. In germline, CDR1 is SGHKS, CDR2 YYEKEE (reference sequence). The DNA of the CDR3 is TGTGCCAGCAGCTTGGGCCCGGGGTCCCAGGCCTACGAGCAGTACTTC. Amino acid sequence: CASSLGPGSQAYEQYF.

The chain combines TRBV24-1 with TRBJ1-1, with D possibly matching TRBD1 (6 bases). Germline V gene data show CDR1 as KGHDR and CDR2 as SFDVKD. The V and J ends lost 7 bases and 5 bases respectively, with 16 bases between them. The CDR3 length is 14 residues. As DNA, the CDR3 is TGTGCCACCAGGGGAACAGGGAGGACGACTGAAGCTTTCTTT. Protein sequence: CATRGTGRTTEAFF.

The chain uses TRBV5-1 and TRBJ2-7; D assignment may be TRBD1 or TRBD2 (5 bases each). Trimming stripped 0 bases from V and 4 bases from J, with 20 bases between. Germline CDR1 and CDR2: SGHRS and YFSETQ. CDR3 length: 17 amino acids. The CDR3 region has the DNA TGCGCCAGCAGCTTGGGGGACGGGTCTCTGCTGGAATACGAGCAGTACTTC. Protein sequence: CASSLGDGSLLEYEQYF.

The chain recombines TRBV19 with TRBJ1-5; D may be TRBD1 (6 bases). V was clipped by 4 bases and J by 4 bases, with 14 bases between them. There are 15 residues in the CDR3. Germline V gives CDR1 LNHDA, CDR2 SQIVND (reference sequence). DNA of the CDR3: TGTGCCAGTAGTACGCGGGACACCAATAATCAGCCCCAGCATTTT. Its protein is CASSTRDTNNQPQHF.

The V and J genes are TRBV7-8 and TRBJ2-3, with 8 bases matching TRBD2. The ends lost 5 bases at V and 5 bases at J; junction bases unmatched: 12. CDR1 SGHVS and CDR2 FQNEAQ come from the germline V gene. The CDR3 loop spans 16 amino acids. This CDR3 is CASSKRLAPVEDTQYF. The CDR3, as DNA: TGTGCCAGCAGCAAGCGACTAGCGCCGGTCGAAGATACGCAGTATTTT.

This clonotype was detected a few times. The chain links TRBV24-1 to TRBJ1-2; D is unresolved. This CDR3 has 11 amino acids. Trimming removed 3 bases at V and 5 bases at J, with 3 bases between. CDR1 and CDR2 from the germline V gene are KGHDR and SFDVKD. CDR3 DNA: TGTGCCACCAGTGATATTTATGGCTACACCTTC. It specifies CATSDIYGYTF.

This clonotype was observed a handful of times. Written as DNA, the CDR3 is TGTGCCAGCAGCTTTACAGGGATGGGCACTGAAGCTTTCTTT. Translation gives CASSFTGMGTEAFF. The genes are TRBV7-3 and TRBJ1-1, with TRBD1 as a possible D gene (6 bases). From germline, CDR1 is SGHTA and CDR2 FQGTGA. The CDR3 consists of 14 residues. V lost 3 bases to trimming and J lost 4 bases, with 12 bases between them.

The chain uses TRBV25-1 and TRBJ2-2, with 16 bases fitting TRBD2. From germline, CDR1 is MGHDK and CDR2 SYGVNS. CDR3 length: 17 amino acids. Trimming took 4 bases from V and 7 from J; bases not matched to a gene: 6. The CDR3 here is CASSGGLAGGPVGELFF. CDR3 nucleotide sequence: TGTGCCAGCAGTGGGGGACTAGCGGGAGGGCCCGTCGGGGAGCTGTTTTTT. The full variable domain, its missing parts supplied by reference TRBV25-1 and TRBJ2-2, is EADIYQTPRYLVIGTGKKITLECSQTMGHDKMYWYQQDPGMELHLIHYSYGVNSTEKGDLSSESTVSRIRTEHFPLTLESARPSHTSQYLCASSGGLAGGPVGELFFGEGSRLTVL.

With respect to this clonotype: With a much larger clone just one base away, this may be a read error. The genes are TRBV6-1 and TRBJ1-1; D is uncertain. The V end lost 11 bases, the J end lost 1 base, and 14 bases lay between the germline ends. CDR1 and CDR2 from the germline V gene are MNHNS and SASEGT. The CDR3 sequence is 13 residues long. CDR3 region: CACNVRQNTEAFF. The CDR3 region has the DNA TGTGCCTGCAACGTCAGACAGAACACTGAAGCTTTCTTT.

The gene calls are TRBV5-1 and TRBJ2-1; 9 bases are a match to TRBD1. V lost 4 bases to trimming and J lost 8 bases; unmatched junction nucleotides: 13. Germline lookup yields CDR1 SGHRS and CDR2 YFSETQ. CDR3 length: 16 residues. The DNA for the CDR3 is TGCGCCAGCAGCGAAACCGGGACAGGGACGGGGTATGAGCAGTTCTTC. Protein: CASSETGTGTGYEQFF.

V gene TRBV20-1 combines with J gene TRBJ2-7, with TRBD1 matching over 10 bases. The CDR3 is 14 amino acids. The V gene end was trimmed by 6 bases and the J gene end by 5 bases; junction bases not matched to a gene: 10. Germline V gene sequence: CDR1 DFQATT, CDR2 SNEGSKA (reference sequence). CDR3: CSAPTLGTGDEQYF. Here the CDR3 DNA reads TGCAGTGCCCCGACCCTTGGGACAGGGGACGAGCAGTACTTC.

The chain employs TRBV5-1 and TRBJ2-7, with TRBD1 identical over 8 bases. With 0 bases clipped from V and 5 bases from J, the junction kept 4 bases outside the gene matches. Germline CDR1 reads SGHRS; CDR2 reads YFSETQ. This CDR3 has 14 residues. For the CDR3, the DNA is TGCGCCAGCAGCTTGGACGGACAGGGAAACGAGCAGTACTTC. Protein sequence: CASSLDGQGNEQYF.

This chain uses TRBV19 with TRBJ2-7; D unclear. The V end lost 5 bases, the J end lost 2 bases, and 13 bases lay between the germline ends. Per the germline V gene, CDR1 is LNHDA and CDR2 is SQIVND (reference sequence). The CDR3 runs to 14 residues. The CDR3: CASSRSVNPYEQYF. In DNA, the CDR3 is TGTGCCAGTAGTCGGTCCGTGAACCCCTACGAGCAGTACTTC.

This chain uses TRBV2 with TRBJ2-1, with 9 bases fitting TRBD1. J gave up 3 bases and V 6 bases, and 3 bases lay outside the gene matches. The germline V gene has CDR1 SNHLY and CDR2 FYNNEI. The CDR3 is 14 residues long. The CDR3 loop reads CASSTGGLYNEQFF. CDR3 coding DNA: TGTGCCAGCAGCACAGGGGGCCTCTACAATGAGCAGTTCTTC.